The rows below give T cell receptor beta chains drawn from one sample of a study of blood T cell repertoires in COVID-19. Sequenced by immunoSEQ multiplex PCR; TCRdb stores in-frame clones only, minus some. The profile covers fewer than 95,000 clones, with around 88% appearing a single time and about 4.4% taken by the ten largest. Sequenced: peripheral blood. All receptors derive from a woman older than 75 with acute or convalescent COVID-19. The CDR3 runs from the conserved cysteine through the conserved F or W. The order of the fields is V gene, J gene, D gene, clone size, CDR3 protein, CDR3 DNA. The D gene is left open where the match is weak. Only some rows state a clone size, as once, few, many or a class for expanded clones.

TRBV7-2	TRBJ2-2	TRBD1	few	CASSSDRGRSGELFF	TGTGCCAGCAGCTCCGACAGGGGGCGATCCGGGGAGCTGTTTTTT
TRBV7-2	TRBJ1-2	TRBD1	.	CASTPGQGSSGYGYTF	TGTGCCAGCACGCCGGGACAGGGGAGTTCTGGCTATGGCTACACCTTC
TRBV5-1	TRBJ2-5	.	.	CASSPMISGETQYF	TGCGCCAGCAGCCCGATGATCTCCGGGGAGACCCAGTACTTC
TRBV6-5	TRBJ2-7	TRBD2	.	CASSRQASGSYEQYF	TGTGCCAGCAGCCGACAAGCTAGCGGCTCCTACGAGCAGTACTTC
TRBV6-5	TRBJ1-1	TRBD1	.	CASSYLQGLNTEAFF	TGTGCCAGCAGTTACCTACAGGGGTTGAACACTGAAGCTTTCTTT
TRBV11-3	TRBJ1-5	.	few	CASSRLQGQVNQPQHF	TGTGCCAGCAGCAGACTTCAGGGGCAGGTAAATCAGCCCCAGCATTTT
TRBV5-1	TRBJ1-1	.	.	CASSVGERTEAFF	TGCGCCAGCAGTGTCGGGGAGAGGACTGAAGCTTTCTTT
TRBV10-3	TRBJ2-3	TRBD2	.	CAISGGGTDTQYF	TGTGCCATCAGCGGGGGGGGCACAGATACGCAGTATTTT
TRBV25-1	TRBJ1-4	.	.	CASSDSDSEKLFF	TGTGCCAGCAGTGACTCGGACAGTGAAAAACTGTTTTTT
TRBV5-5	TRBJ1-2	.	.	CASSLFIGDSGYTF	TGTGCCAGCAGCTTGTTTATAGGGGACTCTGGCTACACCTTC
TRBV14	TRBJ2-1	.	once	CASSQDHLTVGRELALF	TGTGCCAGCAGCCAAGACCACCTGACCGTTGGGCGGGAATTGGCCCTCTTC
TRBV5-1	TRBJ2-7	TRBD1	.	CAEGQAAYEQYF	TGCGCCGAAGGACAGGCCGCCTACGAGCAGTACTTC
TRBV19	TRBJ2-3	TRBD1	.	CASSRTGVDTQYF	TGTGCCAGTAGTCGGACAGGGGTAGATACGCAGTATTTT
TRBV20-1	TRBJ1-1	.	.	CSASNRMNTEAFF	TGCAGTGCTAGTAACAGGATGAACACTGAAGCTTTCTTT
TRBV19	TRBJ1-5	TRBD1	few	CASSSPLPRTGKQPQHF	TGTGCCAGTAGTTCTCCTCTACCTAGGACAGGGAAGCAGCCCCAGCATTTT
TRBV7-3	TRBJ2-2	TRBD1	.	CASSFTSDRGRTGELFF	TGTGCCAGCAGCTTTACCTCGGACAGGGGGCGGACCGGGGAGCTGTTTTTT
TRBV12-2	TRBJ2-7	.	.	CASRLWLQVHEQYF	TGTGCAAGCCGCTTATGGCTACAGGTCCACGAGCAGTACTTC
TRBV3-1/TRBV3-2	TRBJ2-7	.	.	CASSHAGAREQYF	TGTGCCAGCAGCCACGCAGGGGCTCGAGAGCAGTACTTC
TRBV3-1/TRBV3-2	TRBJ2-2	TRBD2	.	CASSQFFSGMIGELFF	TGTGCCAGCAGCCAATTCTTTAGCGGGATGATCGGGGAGCTGTTTTTT
TRBV6-5	TRBJ2-7	TRBD1	.	CASSNRDRGNVQYF	TGTGCCAGCAGTAACCGGGACAGGGGAAATGTGCAGTACTTC
TRBV30	TRBJ2-1	TRBD2	.	CAWSPEGGRYNEQFF	TGTGCCTGGAGCCCCGAGGGCGGGAGATACAATGAGCAGTTCTTC
TRBV19	TRBJ1-1	.	.	CATSPPTDRRTEAFF	TGTGCCACCTCCCCCCCCACCGACAGGAGGACTGAAGCTTTCTTT
TRBV11-1	TRBJ2-7	.	.	CASSLEARLVEQYF	TGTGCCAGCAGCTTAGAGGCCAGGTTGGTCGAGCAGTACTTC
TRBV19	TRBJ2-7	.	.	CASSSQTVAGRYEQYF	TGTGCCAGTAGTTCACAGACAGTCGCCGGACGCTACGAGCAGTACTTC
TRBV12-5	TRBJ2-3	TRBD2	.	CASGEAGGYTDTQYF	TGTGCTAGTGGTGAGGCGGGGGGATACACAGATACGCAGTATTTT
TRBV15	TRBJ1-1	.	once	CATSRDRTTNTEAFF	TGTGCCACCAGCAGAGATAGGACAACTAACACTGAAGCTTTCTTT
TRBV11-3	TRBJ2-6	.	.	CASSPTDRFLLTF	TGTGCCAGCAGCCCCACTGACAGATTCCTCCTGACTTTC
TRBV6-5	TRBJ2-7	.	.	CASTEGYEQYF	TGTGCCAGCACCGAGGGCTACGAGCAGTACTTC
TRBV14	TRBJ2-7	TRBD2	.	CASSVFGFTAGGSYEQYF	TGTGCCAGCAGCGTTTTTGGCTTTACAGCGGGAGGGTCCTACGAGCAGTACTTC
TRBV5-1	TRBJ2-5	TRBD1	.	CASSSTGTGQETQYF	TGCGCCAGCAGCTCGACAGGGACAGGGCAAGAGACCCAGTACTTC
TRBV10-3	TRBJ1-2	TRBD1	.	CAILSRDRENYGYTF	TGTGCCATCTTGTCTCGGGACAGAGAGAACTATGGCTACACCTTC
TRBV7-2	TRBJ1-6	TRBD1	few	CASSLAQGVRSPLHF	TGTGCCAGCAGCTTAGCGCAGGGGGTTCGTTCACCCCTCCACTTT
TRBV7-9	TRBJ1-1	.	.	CASSLVGPVEAFF	TGTGCCAGCAGCTTAGTGGGGCCTGTTGAAGCTTTCTTT
TRBV5-1	TRBJ1-4	.	once	CASSSEQGTNEKLFF	TGCGCCAGCAGCTCCGAACAGGGAACTAATGAAAAACTGTTTTTT
TRBV2	TRBJ1-6	.	.	CASSGRNQVFNNSPLHF	TGTGCCAGCAGTGGGAGGAACCAGGTCTTTAATAATTCACCCCTCCACTTT
TRBV2	TRBJ1-5	.	.	CASSARTAINQPQHF	TGTGCCAGCAGTGCCAGGACAGCGATTAATCAGCCCCAGCATTTT
TRBV19	TRBJ2-1	.	few	CASRLAPYNEQFF	TGTGCCAGTAGGCTAGCTCCTTACAATGAGCAGTTCTTC
TRBV5-1	TRBJ2-7	TRBD1	.	CASSLEDRGRQYF	TGCGCCAGCAGCTTGGAGGACAGGGGGCGACAGTACTTC
TRBV5-4	TRBJ1-6	.	.	CASSLDFNGGSPLHF	TGTGCCAGCAGCTTGGACTTCAACGGGGGTTCACCCCTCCACTTT
TRBV7-2	TRBJ1-6	.	medium-sized	CASSPQEVGLLNSPLHF	TGTGCCAGCAGCCCCCAAGAGGTGGGACTGCTTAATTCACCCCTCCACTTT
TRBV25-1	TRBJ1-1	TRBD1	.	CASSAKDRPTEAFF	TGTGCCAGCAGTGCCAAGGACAGGCCCACTGAAGCTTTCTTT
TRBV5-1	TRBJ2-7	.	.	CASPAGVLEQYF	TGCGCCAGCCCAGCAGGCGTCCTCGAGCAGTACTTC